This T cell receptor (beta chain) appears in the sequencing data of a study of shared clonotypes between healthy human individuals. Here immunoSEQ multiplex PCR was the method, and the copy in TCRdb shows in-frame clones only, minus some. The data hold about 330,000 clones, with roughly 84% observed a single time. CDR3 length: 20 amino acids. Trimming shortened V by 3 bases and J by 0 bases, and 24 bases separated the two germline ends. Germline CDR1 LNHNV, CDR2 YYDKDF (reference sequence). The receptor's source is a man younger than 30 in good health. Sequenced material: memory CD8+ T cells sorted from blood. Sample subset: CD45RO+ cells pooled with CCR7-negative TemRA cells. The genes are TRBV15 and TRBJ1-3; a weak D match, TRBD1 (6 bases). The CDR3 sequence: CATSSEFFSAPDSSGNTIYF. The CDR3 DNA reads as TGTGCCACCAGCAGCGAGTTTTTCTCAGCCCCGGACAGCTCTGGAAACACCATATATTTT.